Listed below are T cell receptor beta chains from one sample, sequenced in a study of blood T cell repertoires in COVID-19. The assay was immunoSEQ multiplex PCR, and TCRdb's table has in-frame clones only and misses some. The sample has some 150,000 clones, approximately 80% seen once. Sequencing was carried out using peripheral blood. Receptors were obtained from a human donor with acute or convalescent COVID-19. The donor label of this sample is uncertain. The CDR3 runs from the conserved cysteine through the conserved F or W. Each record gives: D gene, V gene, clone size, J gene, CDR3 DNA, CDR3 protein. D genes are given only for firm matches. A clone size is listed for some rows: how often the clone was seen (once, few, many), or a class if it is expanded.

TRBD1	TRBV19	NA	TRBJ1-1	TGTGCCAGTAGTCCAGGGACAGGGATGAACACTGAAGCTTTCTTT	CASSPGTGMNTEAFF
TRBD2	TRBV24-1	NA	TRBJ2-3	TGTGCCACCAGTGATCCGGGGACTAGCGGGGTCACAGATACGCAGTATTTT	CATSDPGTSGVTDTQYF
NA	TRBV5-6	NA	TRBJ1-2	TGTGCCAGCAGCTTGGGGCAGTTGGTCTATGGCTACACCTTC	CASSLGQLVYGYTF
TRBD1	TRBV6-6	NA	TRBJ1-4	TGTGCCACCTCAGGGGGAGCTAATGAAAAACTGTTTTTT	CATSGGANEKLFF
TRBD1	TRBV11-2	NA	TRBJ2-7	TGTGCCAGCAGCTCAATCAGGGACAGGGGGAGTCTTCGATACGAGCAGTACTTC	CASSSIRDRGSLRYEQYF
NA	TRBV30	NA	TRBJ1-2	TGTGCCTGGAGTGTTTTTCAGGATGGCTACACCTTC	CAWSVFQDGYTF
TRBD2	TRBV9	NA	TRBJ2-5	TGTGCCAGCAGTGCCGGGGGGGTACAAGAGACCCAGTACTTC	CASSAGGVQETQYF
NA	TRBV5-4	NA	TRBJ1-2	TGTGCCGCGAGAACAGGGTACCCCTCCTATGGCTACACCTTC	CAARTGYPSYGYTF
NA	TRBV24-1	NA	TRBJ2-7	TGTGCCACCAGTGATGCGGACAGATACGAGCAGTACTTC	CATSDADRYEQYF
TRBD1	TRBV3-1/TRBV3-2	NA	TRBJ2-5	TGTGCCAGCAGCTCCGGGGGACAGGGATGGGAGACCCAGTACTTC	CASSSGGQGWETQYF
NA	TRBV2	NA	TRBJ1-2	TGTGCCAGCAGTGACCGCTATGGCTACACCTTC	CASSDRYGYTF
NA	TRBV3-1/TRBV3-2	NA	TRBJ1-2	TGTGCCAGCAGTCAGTTTTCTGGGGAGGGCTACACCTTC	CASSQFSGEGYTF
TRBD1	TRBV24-1	NA	TRBJ1-2	TGTGCCACCAGTGATCCAGCAGGGGGGCTTGAGTATGGCTACACCTTC	CATSDPAGGLEYGYTF
TRBD1	TRBV2	NA	TRBJ1-3	TGTGCCAGCGGGGGACAGAGGGCTGGAAACACCATATATTTT	CASGGQRAGNTIYF
TRBD2	TRBV24-1	NA	TRBJ2-1	TGTGCCACCAGTGATCCCCCGGGACTAGCGTACAATGAGCAGTTCTTC	CATSDPPGLAYNEQFF
TRBD1	TRBV5-6	many	TRBJ1-1	TGTGCCAGCAGCGGATGGGCAGGGGGCGAGGGCACTGAAGCTTTCTTT	CASSGWAGGEGTEAFF
NA	TRBV3-1/TRBV3-2	few	TRBJ1-2	TGTGCCAGCAGCCGGGAGGGAAACGGCTACACCTTC	CASSREGNGYTF
TRBD1	TRBV24-1	once	TRBJ1-2	TGTGCCACCAGTGACCCCCGGGACAGGGGTGGCTACACCTTC	CATSDPRDRGGYTF
NA	TRBV6-5	NA	TRBJ1-2	TGTGCCAGCCTTGGGGAGGGACGGAACTATGGCTACACCTTC	CASLGEGRNYGYTF
NA	TRBV19	NA	TRBJ1-2	TGTGCCAGTAGTGCCAACACGTGGGCTCCGGGCTACACCTTC	CASSANTWAPGYTF
TRBD2	TRBV15	few	TRBJ2-3	TGTGCCACCAGCCGACTAGCGGGGGGGCCGTCAGATACGCAGTATTTT	CATSRLAGGPSDTQYF
NA	TRBV12-3/TRBV12-4	NA	TRBJ1-2	TGTGCCAGCACCCCCCCCGGTTTCTATGGCTACACCTTC	CASTPPGFYGYTF
NA	TRBV3-1/TRBV3-2	NA	TRBJ2-5	TGTGCCAGCAGTCCTTCCAGCGGTAAAGAGACCCAGTACTTC	CASSPSSGKETQYF
NA	TRBV19	NA	TRBJ1-4	TGTGCCAGTAGTCTTTGGGGAGGCGATGAAAAACTGTTTTTT	CASSLWGGDEKLFF
NA	TRBV3-1/TRBV3-2	NA	TRBJ2-6	TGTGCCAGCAGCCTAGCCAACGTCCTGACTTTC	CASSLANVLTF